The entry below gives a single T cell receptor beta chain sequence along with its context. This clone came up once. The specificity of this receptor is unknown. Per-nucleotide qualities are absent, and no much larger clonotype sits a single base away. This specimen comes from a study of cytomegalovirus exposure and HLA in healthy donors (dated by TCRdb to the late 2010s). The study in broad terms: An earlier analysis of about 560 of the donors reported around 280 Gb of sequence data and 117 million unique TCR beta sequences obtained from around 180 million T cells. Of the approximately 400 genotyped donors, 80% to 90% were placed in the genetic ancestry cluster associated with self-reported Caucasian donors. Because of strong linkage in the cohort, a few DR-DQ haplotypes were treated as single units for association and clustering. Around 330 gigabases of sequencing data and 91 million or so unique TCR sequences made up an early release that covered over 550 HLA-typed donors. To decide whether each TCR beta V gene segment behaved as functional or pseudogenic, an earlier analysis of over 500 of the donors relied on high-throughput TCR beta sequencing. The later analysis used no new phenotypic data to find candidate immune exposures, relying instead on TCR beta sequences and their occurrence across donors. The number of donors typed differed by locus, with roughly 629-640 for A, B, C, DRB1 and DQB1, 522 for DQA1, 600 to 610 for DPA1, and 472 for DPB1. Donor age, sex, ethnicity and CMV serostatus were collected together with the repertoire data. A later genetic analysis took genome-wide SNP genotypes for 398 of the 666 donors and used that subset as a discovery cohort. The study aimed to test whether cataloging public T cell receptors could reveal signatures of past pathogen exposure. Across about 380 genotyped donors of the cohort, an average of about 220,000 unique TCR beta nucleotide sequences per donor were sequenced, and 15% to 20% of those sequences were non-productive. To predict cytomegalovirus infection status, the study brought together high-throughput TCR immunosequencing, statistical association of individual TCRs with disease status, and machine learning. A later analysis re-examined previously published TCR beta repertoires from about 670 donors and added high-resolution HLA genotyping to investigate patterns of TCR occurrence. A separate validation cohort of some 130 different subjects was used in addition to the roughly 670-subject first cohort. The study used immunosequencing to profile the T cell repertoires of 666 subjects and linked those repertoires to cytomegalovirus serostatus. Every discovery cohort repertoire had been produced on one sequencing platform. Both class I and class II loci were covered by HLA typing, at four-digit resolution. The investigation overall reported the following: A later genetic analysis associated a missense DCLRE1C variant with V-gene and J-gene trimming of TCR beta chains, and an independent cohort replicated the association. In a later analysis, most CMV-associated TCR beta chains were found to appear HLA-restricted, with HLA associations seemingly driven largely by CMV exposure. A later analysis associated 15,000 to 20,000 TCR beta sequences with specific HLA alleles at a false discovery rate of 0.05. Broadly in line with IMGT annotations, most TCR beta V segments showed up in productive rearrangements about 90% or about 30% of the time in an earlier analysis of 587 of the donors. A later analysis found that TCR association rates varied across HLA loci, with DRB1 alleles showing the most associated TCRs and HLA-C alleles the fewest. When HLA alleles, especially DR and DQ, strongly co-occurred, TCR associations were difficult to assign to individual alleles. The study gave a list of 150 to 200 TCR beta chains associated with cytomegalovirus. A further reported finding was that TCR beta sequences accurately predicted the HLA-A and HLA-B alleles for most subjects in the first cohort. Linkage disequilibrium might explain the correlated functional status among segregating V segments, but an unknown experimental factor could not be ruled out. For the cohort, immune exposure information was limited to CMV serostatus. In a later genetic analysis, fewer N-insertions in productive TCRs were reported among donors in an Asian-associated ancestry cluster than the 666-donor mean. Fewer than 20 rarely observed V segments, including chromosome 9 orphons, were excluded from the earlier analysis of about 610 of the donors because counts were too low. The 87-base-pair reads could not distinguish some IMGT-functional V segments, including TRBV6-2 and TRBV6-3, so those segments were excluded. Presence/absence analyses assumed roughly uniform sequencing depth across donors, an assumption that may not hold. A cluster of highly shared sequence variants was judged likely to represent a technical artifact of the sequencing pipeline. The classifier was reported to diagnose cytomegalovirus status with high specificity and sensitivity in both the original and validation cohorts. In vitro tests confirmed that three of the cytomegalovirus-associated TCR beta chains recognize cytomegalovirus antigens. The cohort was sequenced for TCR beta chains only, and without alpha or paired-chain data the features that could be detected were limited. Several of the top co-occurrence clusters appeared to be linked to parvovirus B19, influenza, CMV and Epstein-Barr virus, according to a later analysis. According to the authors, the approach could potentially be generalized to other disease states and immunological phenotypes. Across donors, most TCR sequences were observed very rarely, whereas some public TCRs were present in many individuals. Because HLA typing was unavailable for some donors at each locus, only the typed subset was used in association tests. A later analysis found that HLA-associated TCR beta chains were more clonally expanded and had lower generation probabilities than equally common non-associated chains.

The library was obtained by the immunoSEQ multiplex PCR assay. A mixture of 60 forward primers for TCR Vbeta segments and 13 reverse primers for TCR Jbeta segments was used in the multiplex PCR. The CDR3 region of rearranged TCR beta genes was amplified from genomic DNA with a multiplex PCR assay. Amplified TCR beta libraries were sequenced as 87-base-pair reads on the Illumina HiSeq System. In the authors' own workflow: A later analysis tallied around 87 million unique TCR beta chains across the 610 or so repertoires, and around 12 million of those chains were shared by two or more donors. To remove PCR and sequencing errors, raw reads were error-corrected and collapsed into unique sequences using a nearest-neighbor algorithm that merged closely related sequences. Alignment of CDR3 sequences to IMGT reference sequences was used to assign V, D and J gene segments. For a sequence to be retained, at least a six-nucleotide match to both a V gene segment and a J gene segment was required. A rearrangement counted as productive if the CDR3 had no stop codons and remained in frame with V and J, and every other rearrangement counted as non-productive. CDR3 was defined by IMGT convention, running from the second conserved V-encoded cysteine to the conserved J-encoded phenylalanine. The earlier analysis of 450 to 750 of the donors excluded any sequence lacking an unambiguous match to a single V gene segment. An earlier analysis of about 600 of the donors called V segments functional above 56.7% productive rearrangements and segregating when the between-donor standard deviation exceeded 5%. A statistical classification framework was built for diagnosing cytomegalovirus status from the catalog of TCR beta chain sequences. V and J gene assignment, in a later analysis, came from comparing TCR nucleotide sequences with IMGT/GENE-DB human TR gene sequences. A later analysis assigned CDR3 sequences and most-parsimonious VDJ recombination scenarios with the TCRdist pipeline. In a later analysis, each TCR beta chain was defined by its CDR3 amino acid sequence together with its V-gene family, and reads without a unique V-gene family were excluded. A later analysis removed several hundred highly shared, low-generation-probability nucleotide sequences to deal with suspected cross-contamination and a sequencing artifact. In a later analysis, a clonal expansion index was calculated for each public chain from normalized within-repertoire ranks of inferred template counts. In a later analysis, generation probabilities were computed with a VDJ recombination model fitted to out-of-frame rearrangements, and the resulting probabilities were checked against IGoR. Hypergeometric tests were used in a later analysis to score TCR-TCR, TCR-HLA and TCR-CMV co-occurrence, with a repertoire-size bias correction applied to the TCR pairs. False discovery rates were estimated in a later analysis by permuting HLA or CMV assignments 20 times. In a later analysis, co-occurring TCRs were grouped using DBSCAN, and TCRdist sequence similarity was added for clustering within HLA-allele-positive subsets. For co-occurrence clustering, repertoires with fewer than 30,000 or more than 120,000 public chains were excluded, along with a handful of repertoires with anomalous nucleotide sharing. In TCRdb, the immuneACCESS table is reduced to in-frame sequences with V and J assigned. These tables do not hold every clone; where another copy was compared, an unresolved V gene accounts for under half, and the others remain unexplained. That table furnishes V, J and clone size, whereas the DNA furnished D and trimming. The table for this sample lists under 150,000 clones; about 76% of them were counted only once. The ten largest clones capture about 0.7% of the sample.

The CDR3 measures 17 amino acids from cysteine to phenylalanine. Only CDR3 DNA is held: 51 bases, read in frame from base 1. The germline V gene encodes CDR1 SGHTA and CDR2 FQGNSA. Relative to germline, V is missing 2 bases and J is missing 6 bases, with 10 bases of the junction outside any gene match. The cohort consisted of hundreds of healthy bone marrow donors. All cohort members were sampled while nominally healthy, although unrecorded immune exposures were likely present. The donor tested CMV seronegative and was one of the 352 seronegative cohort members. Every donor gave a peripheral blood sample, and the peripheral blood mononuclear cells from that sample were used for TCR beta sequencing. Genomic DNA was extracted from the blood cell samples with the Qiagen DNeasy Blood Extraction Kit.

Sequenced input: PBMCs. This sequence originates from a man in his late teens or twenties in good health and CMV-seronegative. The rearranged segments are TRBV7-2 and TRBJ2-2; 9 bases in between match TRBD1. The CDR3 is CASSLRDRVIFSGELFF. The DNA reads TGTGCCAGCAGCTTAAGGGACAGGGTAATATTTTCCGGGGAGCTGTTTTTT.